These T cell receptor beta chains were read from a single sample in a study of T cell changes during pregnancy in multiple sclerosis. Repertoires were generated with immunoSEQ multiplex PCR, while TCRdb's copy carries only in-frame clones and drops some. The sample consists of approximately 93,000 clones, less than 95% of them appearing once. The input for sequencing was peripheral blood, taken before pregnancy. These receptors all come from a female donor with multiple sclerosis, enrolled in a pregnancy study. CDR3s include the opening cysteine and the closing phenylalanine or tryptophan. The order of the fields is clone size, D gene, V gene, J gene, CDR3 protein, CDR3 DNA. The D gene is left open where the match is weak. The size entry is marked missing in some rows and otherwise reads once, few, many or a size class.

once,TRBD2,TRBV19,TRBJ2-1,CASSIAGLATYNEQFF,TGTGCCAGTAGTATAGCGGGACTAGCCACCTACAATGAGCAGTTCTTC
NA,NA,TRBV4-3,TRBJ2-3,CASSQDWASSRQDTQYF,TGCGCCAGCAGCCAAGATTGGGCTAGCTCTAGGCAAGATACGCAGTATTTT
NA,TRBD2,TRBV7-3,TRBJ2-1,CASSLWSGKGYNEQFF,TGTGCCAGCAGCCTCTGGAGCGGGAAGGGTTACAATGAGCAGTTCTTC
few,NA,TRBV5-4,TRBJ1-6,CASSLVQGVGYNSPLHF,TGTGCCAGCAGCTTGGTACAGGGTGTAGGGTATAATTCACCCCTCCACTTT
NA,NA,TRBV9,TRBJ1-4,CASSVVGETTNEKLFF,TGTGCCAGCAGCGTAGTAGGGGAAACAACTAATGAAAAACTGTTTTTT
NA,TRBD1,TRBV2,TRBJ1-6,CASRGWDRGNSPLHF,TGTGCCAGCAGGGGTTGGGACAGGGGTAATTCACCCCTCCACTTT
NA,NA,TRBV28,TRBJ1-2,CASSGGLGYTF,TGTGCCAGCTCCGGAGGGCTTGGCTACACCTTC
once,NA,TRBV6-5,TRBJ2-1,CASRPAWALHNEQFF,TGTGCCAGCAGGCCGGCTTGGGCGTTGCACAATGAGCAGTTCTTC
NA,TRBD2,TRBV6-5,TRBJ2-7,CASKGLAADDYEQYF,TGTGCCAGCAAAGGACTAGCGGCAGACGACTACGAGCAGTACTTC
NA,NA,TRBV28,TRBJ1-1,CASSQRGPANTEAFF,TGTGCCAGCAGCCAGCGGGGGCCGGCTAACACTGAAGCTTTCTTT
once,TRBD1,TRBV14,TRBJ1-2,CASSQELRQGNGYTF,TGTGCCAGCAGCCAAGAGCTCAGACAGGGAAACGGCTACACCTTC
NA,NA,TRBV21-1,TRBJ2-7,CASNYDRARYYEQYF,TGTGCCAGCAACTATGACAGGGCTCGGTACTACGAGCAGTACTTC
NA,TRBD2,TRBV20-1,TRBJ2-3,CSARPGLDQYF,TGCAGTGCTAGGCCGGGACTAGACCAGTATTTT
NA,NA,TRBV30,TRBJ2-6,CAWSVMRSGANVLTF,TGTGCCTGGAGTGTAATGCGCTCTGGGGCCAACGTCCTGACTTTC
NA,NA,TRBV7-5,TRBJ2-3,CVRSSPAGTQYF,TGTGTCAGAAGCTCTCCAGCAGGTACGCAGTATTTT
NA,NA,TRBV27,TRBJ2-7,CASSYGAGRGQQYF,TGTGCCAGCAGTTATGGGGCGGGGAGAGGCCAGCAGTACTTC
once,NA,TRBV18,TRBJ1-1,CASSPTGGRVTEAFF,TGTGCCAGCTCGCCCACGGGAGGGAGGGTCACTGAAGCTTTCTTT
NA,NA,TRBV6-1,TRBJ2-3,CASSEDGQTYASTDTQYF,TGTGCCAGCAGTGAGGACGGACAGACCTACGCGAGCACAGATACGCAGTATTTT
NA,NA,TRBV5-1,TRBJ1-4,CASSPGPNEKLFF,TGCGCCAGCAGCCCTGGCCCAAATGAAAAACTGTTTTTT
NA,NA,TRBV19,TRBJ1-2,CASSIVQGRNYGYTF,TGTGCCAGTAGTATTGTCCAGGGCCGAAACTATGGCTACACCTTC
NA,NA,TRBV4-3,TRBJ1-6,CASSQDGPGGNSPLHF,TGCGCCAGCAGCCAAGATGGTCCAGGAGGTAACTCACCCCTCCACTTT
once,NA,TRBV19,TRBJ2-1,CATNRGGNSYNEQFF,TGTGCCACTAATCGTGGAGGGAATTCCTACAATGAGCAGTTCTTC
NA,NA,TRBV5-1,TRBJ2-7,CASGGQGSYEQYF,TGCGCCAGCGGCGGTCAGGGGTCCTACGAGCAGTACTTC
NA,TRBD1,TRBV18,TRBJ1-4,CASSRTGVSNEKLFF,TGTGCCAGCTCACGTACAGGGGTCAGTAATGAAAAACTGTTTTTT
NA,NA,TRBV6-1,TRBJ1-1,CATGDWSTDTEAFF,TGTGCCACCGGGGACTGGAGCACGGACACTGAAGCTTTCTTT
NA,NA,TRBV15,TRBJ2-7,CATSRIEEKYEQYF,TGTGCCACCAGCAGAATCGAGGAGAAGTACGAGCAGTACTTC
few,NA,TRBV7-8,TRBJ2-5,CASSLNPMLVTSKKTQYF,TGTGCCAGCAGCTTAAACCCCATGTTGGTGACTAGTAAGAAGACCCAGTACTTC
NA,NA,TRBV19,TRBJ2-3,CASSISEGGGDTQYF,TGTGCCAGTAGTATTTCAGAAGGAGGAGGAGATACGCAGTATTTT
NA,NA,TRBV10-3,TRBJ2-2,CAISESRADTGELFF,TGTGCCATCAGTGAGTCCAGGGCGGACACCGGGGAGCTGTTTTTT
once,TRBD2,TRBV7-2,TRBJ2-7,CASSLVGTSAGFFYEQYF,TGTGCCAGCAGCTTAGTGGGGACTAGCGCCGGATTTTTCTACGAGCAGTACTTC
NA,TRBD1,TRBV7-3,TRBJ2-2,CASSLWAGGANTGELFF,TGTGCCAGCAGCTTATGGGCAGGGGGCGCGAACACCGGGGAGCTGTTTTTT
NA,NA,TRBV27,TRBJ2-7,CASSFQGAYEQYF,TGTGCCAGCAGTTTCCAGGGCGCCTACGAGCAGTACTTC
NA,NA,TRBV19,TRBJ2-7,CASTTSGGYEQYF,TGTGCCAGTACCACGTCCGGGGGCTACGAGCAGTACTTC
NA,NA,TRBV4-1,TRBJ1-1,CASSPFLGATEAFF,TGCGCCAGCAGCCCGTTTTTGGGGGCCACTGAAGCTTTCTTT
NA,TRBD2,TRBV27,TRBJ2-1,CASRTGLGLGEQFF,TGTGCCAGCAGAACGGGACTAGGTTTAGGTGAGCAGTTCTTC
once,NA,TRBV11-2,TRBJ1-5,CASSRRTAYSNQPQHF,TGTGCCAGCAGCCGGCGGACAGCTTATAGCAATCAGCCCCAGCATTTT
NA,NA,TRBV28,TRBJ1-2,CASSLLAGGSYGYTF,TGTGCCAGCAGTTTATTAGCCGGAGGTTCCTATGGCTACACCTTC
NA,NA,TRBV7-2,TRBJ2-7,CASSLGRGRTYEQYF,TGTGCCAGCAGCTTAGGGCGGGGACGGACCTACGAGCAGTACTTC
NA,TRBD1,TRBV4-2,TRBJ2-2,CASSQKVTGGSHTGELFF,TGTGCCAGCAGCCAGAAAGTTACAGGGGGCTCACATACCGGGGAGCTGTTTTTT
NA,TRBD1,TRBV7-9,TRBJ2-7,CASSDPGQVNYEQYF,TGTGCCAGCAGCGACCCCGGACAGGTGAACTACGAGCAGTACTTC
NA,NA,TRBV28,TRBJ1-4,CASSLGGLTEKLFF,TGTGCCAGCAGTTTAGGGGGCCTGACTGAAAAACTGTTTTTT
few,NA,TRBV19,TRBJ1-2,CASQGNNGYTF,TGTGCCAGCCAGGGGAACAATGGCTACACCTTC